Below are 11 T cell receptor beta chains sequenced from a single sample in a study of blood T cell repertoires in COVID-19. Profiled with immunoSEQ multiplex PCR; TCRdb holds only in-frame clones, not every one. The sample consists of roughly 260,000 clones, around 87% of them appearing once. Specimen: peripheral blood. These receptors were collected from a woman in her 50s with acute or convalescent COVID-19.

The genes are TRBV9 and TRBJ2-5; TRBD1 aligns across 9 bases. Germline V gene data show CDR1 as SGDLS and CDR2 as YYNGEE. The J segment lost 3 bases and the V segment lost 2 bases, leaving 8 bases of the junction unmatched. This CDR3 has 16 residues. The chain's CDR3 is CASSVVGQGIEETQYF. CDR3 bases: TGTGCCAGCAGCGTGGTGGGACAGGGTATAGAAGAGACCCAGTACTTC.

This chain uses TRBV13 with TRBJ2-7; weak D call: TRBD1 (5 bases). There are 14 residues in the CDR3. With 1 base removed from V and 5 bases from J, the gap between germline ends came to 12 bases. In germline, CDR1 is PRHDT, CDR2 FYEKMQ (reference sequence). The CDR3 bases are TGTGCCAGCAGCTTAGTCAGGGATTATAACGAGCAGTACTTC. Protein: CASSLVRDYNEQYF.

J is TRBJ1-2 and V is TRBV28, with D perhaps matching TRBD1 (5 bases). V lost 8 bases and J 4 bases, leaving 23 bases between the germline ends. Germline V gives CDR1 MDHEN, CDR2 SYDVKM. The CDR3 loop spans 16 amino acids. The CDR3 is CASGPDPLGLVYGYTF. CDR3 nucleotides: TGTGCCAGCGGACCAGACCCTTTGGGACTCGTCTATGGCTACACCTTC.

In its sample, this clone was seen once. The V call is TRBV20-1, the J call TRBJ1-3; D unresolved. Germline V gene data show CDR1 as DFQATT and CDR2 as SNEGSKA (reference sequence). The CDR3 runs 13 residues. V dropped 3 bases and J dropped 3 bases, with 9 bases sitting between them. The CDR3 DNA sequence: TGCAGTGCTAGTAAAAGAGGTGGAAACACCATATATTTT. Translated, it gives CSASKRGGNTIYF.

The chain links TRBV9 to TRBJ1-4; D not resolved. The CDR3 has 15 residues. V shed 3 bases and J shed 7 bases, with 16 bases lying between them. Per germline, CDR1 SGDLS and CDR2 YYNGEE. CDR3 nucleotides: TGTGCCAGCAGCGCCCACCGGGGAGGCGGTGAAAAACTGTTTTTT. This translates into CASSAHRGGGEKLFF.

A word on this clone: Germline is not matched at one junction end, which may reflect a read error. This chain joins TRBV28 and TRBJ1-5; D is perhaps TRBD1 (6 bases). This CDR3 is 16 amino acids long. Germline CDR1 is MDHEN and CDR2 is SYDVKM. CDR3 sequence: CASILTPGASNQPQHF. The CDR3 DNA reads as TGTGCCAGCATTTTAACCCCAGGGGCCTCGAATCAGCCCCAGCATTTT.

V gene TRBV5-1 combines with J gene TRBJ1-6, with TRBD1 identical over 7 bases. The CDR3 contains 15 residues. V shed 0 bases and J 6 bases; nucleotides not matched to a gene: 3. Germline V gives CDR1 SGHRS, CDR2 YFSETQ. The CDR3 region has the DNA TGCGCCAGCAGCTTGGAGGGGGCGGTTAATTCACCCCTCCACTTT. Residues: CASSLEGAVNSPLHF.

V gene TRBV3-1 (or the pseudogene TRBV3-2) combines with J gene TRBJ2-7, with TRBD2 matching over 10 bases. The CDR3 spans 15 residues. The trim removed 7 bases at V and 1 base at J, leaving 7 bases unmatched. Germline V gives CDR1 LGHDT, CDR2 YNNKEL (reference sequence). The CDR3 reads CASTRRTSGSYEQYF. CDR3 in DNA: TGTGCCAGCACCCGTAGGACTAGCGGATCCTACGAGCAGTACTTC.

The rearrangement links TRBV14 to TRBJ2-1; 9 bases align to TRBD2. Trimming cost V 5 bases and J 5 bases; bases outside gene matches: 13. The V gene's germline CDR1 is SGHDN and CDR2 FVKESK. This CDR3 is built from 17 residues. The CDR3 is CASSTPQGLAINNEQFF. Written as DNA, the CDR3 is TGTGCCAGCAGCACCCCCCAGGGACTAGCAATTAACAATGAGCAGTTCTTC.

The chain joins TRBV5-1 to TRBJ2-7, with D hard to call. V was shortened by 0 bases and J by 3 bases, with 4 bases between the two germline ends. The CDR3 totals 12 residues. The germline CDR1 and CDR2 sequences are SGHRS and YFSETQ. In DNA, the CDR3 is TGCGCCAGCAGCTTGGACGGCTACGAGCAGTACTTC. This sequence encodes CASSLDGYEQYF.

This clone has just one count. The V call is TRBV27, the J call TRBJ2-1; a weak D match, TRBD1 (6 bases). The CDR3 covers 15 residues. The germline V and J ends were trimmed by 5 bases and 0 bases, with 11 bases remaining between them. CDR1 MNHEY and CDR2 SMNVEV come from the germline V gene (reference sequence). The CDR3 loop is CASSRQVSSYNEQFF. DNA for the CDR3: TGTGCCAGCAGTCGACAGGTTAGCTCCTACAATGAGCAGTTCTTC.